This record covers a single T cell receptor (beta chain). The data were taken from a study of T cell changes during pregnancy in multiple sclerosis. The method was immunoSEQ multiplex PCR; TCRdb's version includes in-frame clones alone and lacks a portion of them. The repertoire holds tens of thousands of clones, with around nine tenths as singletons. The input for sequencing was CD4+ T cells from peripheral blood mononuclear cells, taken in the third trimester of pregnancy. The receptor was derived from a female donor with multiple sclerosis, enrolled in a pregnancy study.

The CDR3 sequence is CAISDPLPQPQHF. The CDR3 coding sequence is TGTGCCATCAGTGACCCACTCCCTCAGCCCCAGCATTTT. J is TRBJ1-5 and V is TRBV10-3; D is undetermined. Germline lookup yields CDR1 ENHRY and CDR2 SYGVKD. This CDR3 has 13 amino acids. V was clipped by 3 bases and J by 6 bases, with 9 bases between them.